Below are 11 T cell receptor beta chains sequenced from a single sample in a study of T cells in Graves' hyperthyroidism and ophthalmopathy. The CDR3 regions of TCR beta were amplified from RNA transcripts. First-round RT-PCR targeting the TCR CDR3 was performed with the HTBI primer set. Each CDR3 protein is one row after TCRdb ran MiXCR on the multiplex PCR reads. The profile shows some 440,000 distinct CDR3 sequences, around 16% of them singletons. The specimen sequenced was blood. The receptors here all came from a young woman with Graves' hyperthyroidism.

This clonotype was seen only a few times. The junction does not match germline at one end; this may be a read error. This chain connects TRBV7-3 to TRBJ2-1; D is uncertain. This CDR3 has 14 residues. CDR1 is SGHTA and CDR2 is FQGTGA in the germline V gene. In DNA, the CDR3 is TGCGCCAGCAGCCGACCTGGGGAAAGGAATGAGCAGTTCTTC. This sequence encodes CASSRPGERNEQFF.

This clonotype was detected a few times. The rearrangement links TRBV29-1 to TRBJ2-7; the D is unclear. Per germline, CDR1 SQVTM and CDR2 ANQGSEA. Between the trimmed V and J ends, which lost 6 bases and 2 bases, there was a span of 23 bases. This CDR3 has 16 amino acids. Here the CDR3 DNA reads TGCAGCGTCGCCCACCTCCCCTTCGGTCCACCCTACGAGCAGTACTTC. Protein sequence: CSVAHLPFGPPYEQYF.

The chain is built from TRBV12-3 or TRBV12-4 and TRBJ1-4, with TRBD1 matching over 12 bases. V shed 5 bases, J shed 2 bases, and the junction held 9 bases outside the gene matches. The CDR3 has 18 amino acids. The CDR3 sequence is CASSPRDRGLFTNEKLFF. In DNA form, the CDR3 reads TGTGCCAGCAGTCCGAGGGACAGGGGGCTTTTCACTAATGAAAAACTGTTTTTT.

This clonotype turned up a few times. This chain uses TRBV5-5 with TRBJ2-2; TRBD2 matches at 9 bases. V dropped 4 bases and J dropped 8; count of bases not matched to a gene: 9. The germline CDR1 and CDR2 sequences are SGHKS and YYEKEE (reference sequence). The CDR3 covers 15 residues. As DNA, the CDR3 is TGTGCCAGCAGCCCACGGACTAGCGTACTAGGGGAGCTGTTTTTT. It codes for CASSPRTSVLGELFF.

The table lists this clonotype with many counts. The rearrangement uses TRBV7-8 and TRBJ2-7, with D maybe TRBD1 (5 bases). The CDR3 extends over 13 amino acids. Germline V lookup: CDR1 SGHVS, CDR2 FQNEAQ. Trimming took off 5 bases at V and 6 bases at J, with 14 bases between the two ends. The CDR3 region has the DNA TGTGCCAGCAGCCCTCGAGGAAGGGGCGAGCAGTACTTC. It yields the protein CASSPRGRGEQYF.

In the case of this clonotype: A clone one base away is much larger, so this may be a read error. The chain links TRBV5-1 to TRBJ2-7; TRBD1 agrees at 7 bases. The germline V gene encodes CDR1 SGHRS and CDR2 YFSETQ. The CDR3 totals 13 residues. The CDR3 bases are TGCGCCATCAGCTTGGACAGGTCCTACGAGCAGTACTTC. Protein sequence: CAISLDRSYEQYF.

This clonotype was observed at least ten times. V and J are TRBV7-4 and TRBJ2-7; TRBD2 might be the D (5 bases). V lost 3 bases to trimming and J lost 0 bases, with 9 bases between them. Germline V gene lookup returns CDR1 SGHVT and CDR2 SQSDAQ. CDR3 length: 14 residues. CDR3 loop: CASSLLEGSYEQYF. For the CDR3, the DNA is TGTGCCAGCAGCTTGTTAGAGGGCTCCTACGAGCAGTACTTC.

This clonotype came up a few times. The rearrangement uses TRBV7-3 and TRBJ1-1, with TRBD1 identical over 7 bases. Germline CDR1 and CDR2: SGHTA and FQGTGA. The CDR3 is made up of 14 amino acids. Losses at the gene ends were 6 bases for V and 4 bases for J; bases not matched to a gene: 8. The CDR3 coding sequence is TGTGCCAGCAGTCTCAGGGGGGTTAGCACTGAAGCTTTCTTT. Its protein product is CASSLRGVSTEAFF.

This clonotype was counted between two and nine times. J is TRBJ2-6 and V is TRBV5-1; the D gene is possibly TRBD2 (6 bases). Germline V gene data show CDR1 as SGHRS and CDR2 as YFSETQ. The CDR3 is 15 amino acids. The V end lost 3 bases, the J end lost 2 bases, and 9 bases lay between the germline ends. The CDR3 DNA is TGCGCCAGCAGCTGGGCGGGAACTGGGGCCAACGTCCTGACTTTC. Translating it yields CASSWAGTGANVLTF.

This clonotype came up many times. This rearrangement joins TRBV12-5 to TRBJ2-5; 8 positions agree with TRBD1. V lost 1 base, J lost 2 bases, and 6 bases stayed unmatched. Germline V gene sequence: CDR1 LGHNT, CDR2 FRNRAP. The CDR3 sequence is 16 residues long. The CDR3 region is CASGLAGTGEQETQYF. CDR3 coding DNA: TGTGCTAGTGGTTTGGCCGGGACAGGAGAACAAGAGACCCAGTACTTC.

A few counts support this clonotype. This chain links TRBV15 with TRBJ1-2, with no clear D. With 3 bases removed from V and 1 base from J, the gap between germline ends came to 6 bases. The CDR3 loop spans 13 amino acids. CDR1 is LNHNV, CDR2 YYDKDF, per germline (reference sequence). Here the CDR3 DNA reads TGTGCCACCAGCAGGAACATTAACTATGGCTACACCTTC. It specifies CATSRNINYGYTF.